What follows describes a single T cell receptor beta chain. The assay was immunoSEQ multiplex PCR, and TCRdb's table has in-frame clones only and misses some. The sample has approximately 220,000 clones, around 82% seen once; the top ten hold less than 8%. The data stem from a study of blood T cell repertoires in COVID-19. Germline V CDR1 and CDR2: ENHRY, SYGVKD. Between the trimmed V and J ends, which lost 3 bases and 4 bases, there was a span of 15 bases. The CDR3 has 15 amino acids. The origin of this receptor is a woman in her forties with acute COVID-19. Sample: PBMCs or T cells enriched from blood (not recorded which). V gene TRBV10-3 combines with J gene TRBJ1-1; D is undetermined. CDR3 in amino acids: CAISEEGASRTEAFF. CDR3 DNA sequence: TGTGCCATCAGTGAAGAGGGCGCTTCCCGCACTGAAGCTTTCTTT.